This TCR beta chain was identified in a study of sequential checkpoint blockade in melanoma. Germline values: CDR1 MNHNS, CDR2 SASEGT. The CDR3 spans 14 residues. Germline trimming cut 7 bases from V and 4 bases from J; bases unmatched to any gene: 7. The protocol was immunoSEQ multiplex PCR, while the TCRdb copy is restricted to in-frame clones and leaves out a portion. This sample carries 32,000 or so clones, approximately 86% of them seen once, and the ten largest clones take around a sixth. Specified treatment: randomized to nivolumab then ipilimumab (arm A) or the reverse (arm B). Patients had received no earlier DNA-damaging chemotherapy. From thawed PBMCs, live CD3+CD8+ cells negative for CD19 and CD56 were sorted.

The sequences come from CD8+ T cells sorted from blood (inferred from file names), collected from a patient given nivolumab and ipilimumab in sequence. The chain joins TRBV6-1 to TRBJ1-1, with TRBD1 matching 9 bases. This TCR came from a human donor with melanoma. The CDR3 DNA is TGTGCCAGCATCTCCGGGACAGGGAGCACTGAAGCTTTCTTT. Amino acids: CASISGTGSTEAFF.